Listed below are T cell receptor beta chains from one sample, sequenced in a study of regulatory T cells in long-lasting Graves disease. TCRdb redid the calling of the multiplex PCR reads with MiXCR, one entry per CDR3 protein. The profile shows about 470,000 distinct CDR3 sequences, 20% to 25% of them singletons. Material: peripheral blood mononuclear cells (PBMCs), obtained when the disease was refractory, from a patient treated with antithyroid drugs. All receptors come from a female donor with Graves disease. Each CDR3 is given with its conserved first and last residue. Each record gives: J gene, clone size, V gene, D gene, CDR3 protein, CDR3 DNA. The D gene is left open where the match is weak. Part of the rows lack a size; the others show once, few, many or a class for expanded clones.

j_gene: TRBJ2-6
abundance: few
v_gene: TRBV5-1
d_gene: -
CDR3aa: CASSLYPTSGANVLTF
CDR3nt: TGCGCCAGCAGCTTATATCCTACCTCTGGGGCCAACGTCCTGACTTTC

j_gene: TRBJ1-5
abundance: many
v_gene: TRBV15
d_gene: -
CDR3aa: CATSRDGGLGPQHF
CDR3nt: TGTGCCACCAGCAGAGATGGGGGCCTGGGGCCCCAGCATTTT

j_gene: TRBJ2-3
abundance: -
v_gene: TRBV28
d_gene: TRBD1
CDR3aa: CASKTSDRGHTDTQYF
CDR3nt: TGTGCCAGCAAGACTTCGGACAGGGGGCACACAGATACGCAGTATTTT

j_gene: TRBJ1-2
abundance: few
v_gene: TRBV18
d_gene: -
CDR3aa: CASSPSRDALNYGYTF
CDR3nt: TGTGCCAGCTCACCAAGCCGGGACGCCTTGAACTATGGCTACACCTTC

j_gene: TRBJ1-1
abundance: few
v_gene: TRBV7-2
d_gene: TRBD1
CDR3aa: CASSLGFKQGAWGAEAFF
CDR3nt: TGTGCCAGCAGCTTAGGGTTTAAACAGGGGGCGTGGGGCGCTGAAGCTTTCTTT

j_gene: TRBJ2-7
abundance: few
v_gene: TRBV19
d_gene: -
CDR3aa: CASSIGRANYEQYF
CDR3nt: TGTGCCAGTAGTATTGGCAGGGCGAACTACGAGCAGTACTTC

j_gene: TRBJ1-6
abundance: few
v_gene: TRBV7-6
d_gene: -
CDR3aa: CASSQGRKGTPLHF
CDR3nt: TGTGCCAGCAGCCAAGGCCGAAAAGGGACACCCCTCCACTTT

j_gene: TRBJ2-5
abundance: -
v_gene: TRBV19
d_gene: TRBD1
CDR3aa: CASTAGTGVPQETQYF
CDR3nt: TGTGCCAGTACCGCCGGGACAGGGGTCCCCCAAGAGACCCAGTACTTC

j_gene: TRBJ1-1
abundance: -
v_gene: TRBV7-9
d_gene: -
CDR3aa: CASSPATGRAGVGAFF
CDR3nt: TGTGCCAGCAGCCCTGCGACAGGCAGGGCTGGAGTGGGAGCTTTCTTT

j_gene: TRBJ2-7
abundance: few
v_gene: TRBV11-2
d_gene: -
CDR3aa: CASSLAQLNYEQYF
CDR3nt: TGTGCCAGCAGCTTGGCACAGCTAAACTACGAGCAGTACTTC